This passage covers 7 T cell receptor beta chains from one sample sequenced in a study of blood T cells in healthy people across ages. Primed by a sample-barcoded 5' primer and a J-beta primer mix, a second PCR proceeded for about 7 to 12 cycles. TCRdb processed the 5' RACE reads anew with MiXCR; each CDR3 protein has one entry. The table records hundreds of thousands of distinct CDR3 sequences, about 53% of them present only once. The sample consisted of blood. These receptors were taken from a man aged 55 to 70 in good health.

The chain's CDR3 is CASSRDSAGQTYGYTF. The CDR3, as DNA: TGCGCCAGCAGCCGAGACTCAGCGGGACAGACCTATGGCTACACCTTC. The rearrangement links TRBV5-1 to TRBJ1-2, with 7 bases identical to TRBD1. This CDR3 comprises 16 residues. J lost 4 bases, V lost 4 bases, and 13 bases had no gene match. In germline, CDR1 is SGHRS, CDR2 YFSETQ.

This clonotype was counted a few times. V usage is TRBV10-3 and J usage is TRBJ2-5; 9 nucleotides align to TRBD1. Trimming at V came to 6 bases and at J to 3 bases, leaving 2 bases not matched to a gene. The germline V gene encodes CDR1 ENHRY and CDR2 SYGVKD. The CDR3 totals 13 residues. This chain's CDR3 is CAIRRDREETQYF. The CDR3 DNA sequence: TGTGCCATCAGGCGGGACAGGGAAGAGACCCAGTACTTC.

The V gene is TRBV15, the J gene TRBJ2-1; D call uncertain. The CDR3 runs 13 residues. CDR1 and CDR2 (germline): LNHNV, YYDKDF (reference sequence). Trimming took 6 bases from V and 0 from J, leaving 6 bases between them. CDR3 sequence reads: CATREVSYNEQFF. The CDR3 coding sequence is TGTGCCACCAGAGAGGTCTCCTACAATGAGCAGTTCTTC.

V gene TRBV7-9 combines with J gene TRBJ1-6, with D tentatively TRBD1 (6 bases). The CDR3 consists of 14 residues. Germline assignment: CDR1 SEHNR and CDR2 FQNEAQ (reference sequence). V lost 6 bases to trimming and J lost 10 bases, with 16 bases between them. The CDR3 loop reads CASSTGASGSPLHF. The CDR3 bases are TGTGCCAGCAGTACGGGGGCGTCGGGATCACCCCTCCACTTT.

The chain is built from TRBV7-8 and TRBJ2-3; 7 bases map to TRBD2. Germline V gene sequence: CDR1 SGHVS, CDR2 FQNEAQ. The CDR3 extends over 14 amino acids. Trimming at V came to 1 base and at J to 3 bases, leaving 1 base not matched to a gene. CDR3 sequence (DNA): TGTGCCAGCAGCTTAGGTAGCGGGACAGATACGCAGTATTTT. Amino acids: CASSLGSGTDTQYF.

The V call is TRBV18, the J call TRBJ2-2, with 9 bases fitting TRBD1. The germline gives CDR1 KGHSH, CDR2 LQKENI. The V segment lost 6 bases and the J segment 0 bases; nucleotides outside the gene matches: 5. The length of the CDR3 is 16 residues. The CDR3 sequence: CASSPRTGANTGELFF. CDR3 in DNA: TGTGCCAGCTCCCCCAGGACAGGGGCGAACACCGGGGAGCTGTTTTTT. The full variable domain, rest sourced from reference TRBV18 and TRBJ2-2, is NAGVMQNPRHLVRRRGQEARLRCSPMKGHSHVYWYRQLPEEGLKFMVYLQKENIIDESGMPKERFSAEFPKEGPSILRIQQVVRGDSAAYFCASSPRTGANTGELFFGEGSRLTVL.

Only a few counts were recorded for this clonotype. This chain links TRBV28 with TRBJ2-1, with 9 positions matching TRBD1. The CDR3 extends over 16 amino acids. Trimming cost V 6 bases and J 8 bases; bases outside gene matches: 14. Looked up from germline, CDR1 is MDHEN and CDR2 is SYDVKM. CDR3 loop: CASRQPTDRGRDEQFF. CDR3 DNA: TGTGCCAGCAGACAACCGACGGACAGGGGAAGGGATGAGCAGTTCTTC.